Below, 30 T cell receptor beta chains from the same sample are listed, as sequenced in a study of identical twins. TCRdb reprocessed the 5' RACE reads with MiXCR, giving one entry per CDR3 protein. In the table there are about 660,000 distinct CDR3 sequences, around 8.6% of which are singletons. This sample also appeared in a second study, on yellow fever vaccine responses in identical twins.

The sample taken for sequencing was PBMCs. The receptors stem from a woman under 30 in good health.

The CDR3 sequence is CSAQAGQGAIYNEQFF. CDR3 DNA: TGCAGTGCTCAAGCAGGACAGGGGGCTATCTACAATGAGCAGTTCTTC. This chain connects TRBV20-1 to TRBJ2-1, with TRBD1 identical over 11 bases. Germline assignment: CDR1 DFQATT and CDR2 SNEGSKA (reference sequence). Trimming took 5 bases from V and 3 from J; bases not matched to a gene: 9. The CDR3 has 16 amino acids.

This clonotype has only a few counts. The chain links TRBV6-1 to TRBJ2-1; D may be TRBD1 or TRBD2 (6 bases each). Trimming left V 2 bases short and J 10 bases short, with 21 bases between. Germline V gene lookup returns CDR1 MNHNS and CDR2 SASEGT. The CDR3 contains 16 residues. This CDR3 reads CASSESTSGGGEEQFF. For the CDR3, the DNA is TGTGCCAGCAGTGAATCGACTAGTGGGGGCGGGGAAGAGCAGTTCTTC.

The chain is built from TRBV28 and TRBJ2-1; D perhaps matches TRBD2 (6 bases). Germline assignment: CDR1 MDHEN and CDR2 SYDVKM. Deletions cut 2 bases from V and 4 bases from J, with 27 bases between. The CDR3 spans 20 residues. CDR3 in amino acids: CASSLRAASSDSSDYNEQFF. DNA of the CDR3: TGTGCCAGCAGTTTAAGGGCCGCTTCCTCCGACTCTAGCGATTACAATGAGCAGTTCTTC. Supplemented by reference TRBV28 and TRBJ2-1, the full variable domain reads DVKVTQSSRYLVKRTGEKVFLECVQDMDHENMFWYRQDPGLGLRLIYFSYDVKMKEKGDIPEGYSVSREKKERFSLILESASTNQTSMYLCASSLRAASSDSSDYNEQFFGPGTRLTVL.

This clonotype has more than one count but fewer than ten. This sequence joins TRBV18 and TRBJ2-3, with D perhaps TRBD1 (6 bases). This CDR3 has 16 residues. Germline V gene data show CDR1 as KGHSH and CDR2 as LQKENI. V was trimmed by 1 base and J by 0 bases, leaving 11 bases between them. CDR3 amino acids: CASSPQQGRSTDTQYF. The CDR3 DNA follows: TGTGCCAGCTCACCACAACAGGGACGGAGCACAGATACGCAGTATTTT.

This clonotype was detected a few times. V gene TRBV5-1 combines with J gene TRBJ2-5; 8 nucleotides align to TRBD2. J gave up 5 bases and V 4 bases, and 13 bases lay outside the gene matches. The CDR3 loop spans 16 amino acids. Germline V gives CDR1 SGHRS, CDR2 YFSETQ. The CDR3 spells CASSAGLGVVLETQYF. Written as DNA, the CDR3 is TGCGCCAGCAGCGCGGGACTAGGTGTGGTATTGGAGACCCAGTACTTC.

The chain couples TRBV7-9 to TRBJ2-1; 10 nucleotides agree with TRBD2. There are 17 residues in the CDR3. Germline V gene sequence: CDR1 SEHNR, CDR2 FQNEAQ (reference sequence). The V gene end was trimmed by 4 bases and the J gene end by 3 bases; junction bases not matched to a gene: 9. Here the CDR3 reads CASSWNLAGVGYNEQFF. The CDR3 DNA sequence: TGTGCCAGCAGCTGGAACCTAGCGGGAGTAGGCTACAATGAGCAGTTCTTC.

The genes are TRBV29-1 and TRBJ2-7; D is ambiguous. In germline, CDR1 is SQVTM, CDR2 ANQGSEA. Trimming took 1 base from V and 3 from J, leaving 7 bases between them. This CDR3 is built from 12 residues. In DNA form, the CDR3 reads TGCAGCGTTGAAGGACCAAGCTACGAGCAGTACTTC. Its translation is CSVEGPSYEQYF.

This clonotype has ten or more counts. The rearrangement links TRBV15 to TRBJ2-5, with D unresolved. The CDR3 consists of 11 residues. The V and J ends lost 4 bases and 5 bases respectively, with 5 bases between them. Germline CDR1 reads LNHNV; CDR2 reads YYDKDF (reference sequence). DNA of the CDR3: TGTGCCACCAGCATGGTTGAGACCCAGTACTTC. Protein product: CATSMVETQYF.

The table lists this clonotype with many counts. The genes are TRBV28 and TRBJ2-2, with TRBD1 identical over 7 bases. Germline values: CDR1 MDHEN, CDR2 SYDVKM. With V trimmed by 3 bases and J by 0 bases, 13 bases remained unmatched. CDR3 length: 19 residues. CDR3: CASSFDRDSLAANTGELFF. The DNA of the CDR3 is TGTGCCAGCAGTTTCGATCGGGACAGTCTGGCCGCGAACACCGGGGAGCTGTTTTTT.

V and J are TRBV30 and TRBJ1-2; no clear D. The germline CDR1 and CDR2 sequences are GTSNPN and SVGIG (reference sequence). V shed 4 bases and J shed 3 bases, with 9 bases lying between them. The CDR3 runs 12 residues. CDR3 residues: CAWKFTYYGYTF. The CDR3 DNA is TGTGCCTGGAAATTTACCTACTATGGCTACACCTTC.

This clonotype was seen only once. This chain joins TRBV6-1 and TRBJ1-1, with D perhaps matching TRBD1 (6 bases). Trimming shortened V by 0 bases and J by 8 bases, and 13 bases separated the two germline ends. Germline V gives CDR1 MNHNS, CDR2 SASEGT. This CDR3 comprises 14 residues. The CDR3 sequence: CASSEAEDRGEAFF. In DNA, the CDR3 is TGTGCCAGCAGTGAAGCGGAGGACAGAGGGGAAGCTTTCTTT.

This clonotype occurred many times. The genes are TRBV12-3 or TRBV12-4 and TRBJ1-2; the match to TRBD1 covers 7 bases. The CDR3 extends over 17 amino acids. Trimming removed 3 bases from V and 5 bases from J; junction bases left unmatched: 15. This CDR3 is CASSFRHMTGRGYGYTF. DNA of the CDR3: TGTGCCAGCAGTTTTCGACACATGACAGGGCGAGGATATGGCTACACCTTC.

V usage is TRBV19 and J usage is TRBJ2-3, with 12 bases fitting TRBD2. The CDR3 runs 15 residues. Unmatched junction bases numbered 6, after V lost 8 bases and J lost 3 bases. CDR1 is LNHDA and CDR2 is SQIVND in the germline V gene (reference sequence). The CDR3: CASALAGGRTDTQYF. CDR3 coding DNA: TGTGCCAGTGCCCTAGCGGGAGGGCGGACAGATACGCAGTATTTT.

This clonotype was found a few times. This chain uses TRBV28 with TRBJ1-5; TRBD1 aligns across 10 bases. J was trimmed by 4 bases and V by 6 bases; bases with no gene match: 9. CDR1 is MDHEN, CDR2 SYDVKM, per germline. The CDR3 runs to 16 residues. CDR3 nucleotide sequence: TGTGCCAGCAGGCCCGAGAAGGGACAGGGGAATCAGCCCCAGCATTTT. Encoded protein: CASRPEKGQGNQPQHF. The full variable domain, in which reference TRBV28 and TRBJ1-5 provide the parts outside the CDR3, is DVKVTQSSRYLVKRTGEKVFLECVQDMDHENMFWYRQDPGLGLRLIYFSYDVKMKEKGDIPEGYSVSREKKERFSLILESASTNQTSMYLCASRPEKGQGNQPQHFGDGTRLSIL.

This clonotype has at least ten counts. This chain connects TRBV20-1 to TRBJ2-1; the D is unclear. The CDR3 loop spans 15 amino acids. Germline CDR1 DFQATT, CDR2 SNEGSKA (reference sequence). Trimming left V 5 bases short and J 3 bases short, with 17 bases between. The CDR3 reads CSAYYPETLYNEQFF. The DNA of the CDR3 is TGCAGTGCTTATTACCCGGAGACCCTCTACAATGAGCAGTTCTTC.

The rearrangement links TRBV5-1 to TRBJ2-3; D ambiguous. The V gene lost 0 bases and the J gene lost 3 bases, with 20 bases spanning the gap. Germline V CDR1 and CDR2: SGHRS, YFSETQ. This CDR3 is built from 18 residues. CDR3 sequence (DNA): TGCGCCAGCAGCTTGGGGATCTCCCCTTTAACCCCTACAGATACGCAGTATTTT. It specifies CASSLGISPLTPTDTQYF.

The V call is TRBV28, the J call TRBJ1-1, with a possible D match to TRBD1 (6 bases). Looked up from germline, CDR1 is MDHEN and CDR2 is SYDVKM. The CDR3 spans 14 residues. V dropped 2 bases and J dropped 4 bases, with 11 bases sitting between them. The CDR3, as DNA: TGTGCCAGCAGTTTAAGACAGGAGATCACTGAAGCTTTCTTT. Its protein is CASSLRQEITEAFF.

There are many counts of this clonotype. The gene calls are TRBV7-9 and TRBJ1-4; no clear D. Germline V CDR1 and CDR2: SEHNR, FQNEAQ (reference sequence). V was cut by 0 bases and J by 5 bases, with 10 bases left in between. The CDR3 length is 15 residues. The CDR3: CASSLAGSNNEKLFF. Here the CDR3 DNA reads TGTGCCAGCAGCTTAGCGGGGAGTAACAATGAAAAACTGTTTTTT.

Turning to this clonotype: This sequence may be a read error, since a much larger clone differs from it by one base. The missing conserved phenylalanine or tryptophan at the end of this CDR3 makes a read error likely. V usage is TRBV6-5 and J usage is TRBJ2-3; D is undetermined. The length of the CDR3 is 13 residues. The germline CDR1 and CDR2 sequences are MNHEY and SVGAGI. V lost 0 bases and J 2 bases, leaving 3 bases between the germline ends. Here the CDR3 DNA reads TGTGCCAGCAGTTACTCGCTCACAGATACGCAGTATTTA. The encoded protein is CASSYSLTDTQYL.

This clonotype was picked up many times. CDR3 in amino acids: CASSFRGGTDTQYF. The CDR3 DNA reads as TGTGCCAGCAGTTTCCGGGGAGGTACAGATACGCAGTATTTT. The chain links TRBV12-3 or TRBV12-4 to TRBJ2-3; tentative D call: TRBD2 (6 bases). Deletions cut 3 bases from V and 3 bases from J, with 10 bases between. The CDR3 is made up of 14 amino acids.

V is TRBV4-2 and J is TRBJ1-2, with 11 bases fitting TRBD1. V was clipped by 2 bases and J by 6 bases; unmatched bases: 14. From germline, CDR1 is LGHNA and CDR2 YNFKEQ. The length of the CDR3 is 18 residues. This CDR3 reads CASSQLLARTGGADGYTF. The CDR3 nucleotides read TGTGCCAGCAGCCAACTACTAGCGAGGACAGGGGGCGCGGATGGCTACACCTTC.

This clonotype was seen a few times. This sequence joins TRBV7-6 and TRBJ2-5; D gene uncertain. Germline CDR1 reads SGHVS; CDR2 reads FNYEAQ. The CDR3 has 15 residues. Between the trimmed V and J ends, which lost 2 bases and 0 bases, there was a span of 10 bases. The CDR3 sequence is CASSLRSTYQETQYF. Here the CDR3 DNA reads TGTGCCAGCAGCTTACGATCAACGTACCAAGAGACCCAGTACTTC.

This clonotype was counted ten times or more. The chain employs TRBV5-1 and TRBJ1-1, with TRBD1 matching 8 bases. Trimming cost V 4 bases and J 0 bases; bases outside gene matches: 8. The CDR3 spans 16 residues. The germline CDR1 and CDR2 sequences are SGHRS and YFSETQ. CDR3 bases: TGCGCCAGCAGCCAGAGGGACAGGACGATGAACACTGAAGCTTTCTTT. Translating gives CASSQRDRTMNTEAFF.

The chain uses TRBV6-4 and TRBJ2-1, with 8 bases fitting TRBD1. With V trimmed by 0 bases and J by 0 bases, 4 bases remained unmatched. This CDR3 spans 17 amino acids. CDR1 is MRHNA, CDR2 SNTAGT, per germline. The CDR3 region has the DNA TGTGCCAGCAGTGACTCTGGACAGGGCCGCTCCTACAATGAGCAGTTCTTC. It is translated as CASSDSGQGRSYNEQFF.

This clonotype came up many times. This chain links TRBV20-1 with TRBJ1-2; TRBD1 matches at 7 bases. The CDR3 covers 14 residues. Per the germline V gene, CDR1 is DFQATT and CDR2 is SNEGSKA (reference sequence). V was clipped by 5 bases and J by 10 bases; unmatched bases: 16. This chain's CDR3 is CSASAPGQLRPYTF. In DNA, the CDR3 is TGCAGTGCTTCGGCCCCGGGACAGCTTCGCCCCTACACCTTC.

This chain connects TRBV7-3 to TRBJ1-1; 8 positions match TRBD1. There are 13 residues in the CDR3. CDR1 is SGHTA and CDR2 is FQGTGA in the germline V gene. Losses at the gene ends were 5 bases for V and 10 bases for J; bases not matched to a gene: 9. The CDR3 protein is CASSPLGQGRAFF. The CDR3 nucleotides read TGTGCCAGCAGCCCCCTAGGACAGGGAAGAGCTTTCTTT. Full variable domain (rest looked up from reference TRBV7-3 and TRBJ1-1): GAGVSQTPSNKVTEKGKYVELRCDPISGHTALYWYRQSLGQGPEFLIYFQGTGAADDSGLPNDRFFAVRPEGSVSTLKIQRTERGDSAVYLCASSPLGQGRAFFGQGTRLTVV.

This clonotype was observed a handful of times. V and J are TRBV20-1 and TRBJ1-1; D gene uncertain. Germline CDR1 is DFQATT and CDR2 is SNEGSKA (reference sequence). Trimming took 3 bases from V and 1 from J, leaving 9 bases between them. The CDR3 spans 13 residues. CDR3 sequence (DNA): TGCAGTGCTAGCCCTTCAGGGAACACTGAAGCTTTCTTT. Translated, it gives CSASPSGNTEAFF.

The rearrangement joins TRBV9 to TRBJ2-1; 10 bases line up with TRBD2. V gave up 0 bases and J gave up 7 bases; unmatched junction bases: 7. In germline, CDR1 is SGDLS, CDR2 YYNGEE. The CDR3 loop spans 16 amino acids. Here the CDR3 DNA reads TGTGCCAGCAGCGTAGGCCCCAGCGGGGGGGCTAATGAGCAGTTCTTC. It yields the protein CASSVGPSGGANEQFF.

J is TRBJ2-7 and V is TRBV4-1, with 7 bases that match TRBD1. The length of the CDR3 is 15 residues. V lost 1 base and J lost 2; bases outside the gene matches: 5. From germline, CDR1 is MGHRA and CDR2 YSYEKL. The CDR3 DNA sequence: TGCGCCAGCAGCCAAGTAGGGACAGCAGCCTACGAGCAGTACTTC. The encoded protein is CASSQVGTAAYEQYF.

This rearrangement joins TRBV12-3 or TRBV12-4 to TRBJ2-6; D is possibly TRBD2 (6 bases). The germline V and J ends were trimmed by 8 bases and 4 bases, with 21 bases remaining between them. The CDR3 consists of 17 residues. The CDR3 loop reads CASGAFIGGSGANVLTF. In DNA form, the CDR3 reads TGTGCCAGCGGCGCCTTTATAGGAGGGTCCGGGGCCAACGTCCTGACTTTC.